This T cell receptor (beta chain) was identified during a study of blood T cell repertoires in COVID-19. Study at large: Samples came from the United States, Italy and Spain, spanning acute and convalescent COVID-19.

This CDR3 has 15 residues. Trimming cost V 0 bases and J 0 bases, with 8 bases left between them. Germline assignment: CDR1 SEHNR and CDR2 FQNEAQ (reference sequence). In the source study's methods: From reference gene primer amplification, estimates of nucleated cell counts were derived. Clones were read by immunoSEQ multiplex PCR, and TCRdb kept only the in-frame ones, dropping some. The V and J calls and clone size are taken from that table; D and trimming were inferred from the DNA. The sample carries 85,000 to 100,000 clones, roughly 72% recorded once. The sequence was obtained from a woman aged 55 to 70 in a cohort sampled during active or convalescent COVID-19. The sequenced sample was peripheral blood. The genes are TRBV7-9 and TRBJ1-1; D is possibly TRBD1 (5 bases). CDR3 sequence (DNA): TGTGCCAGCAGCTTAGCGCAGGGCCTGAACACTGAAGCTTTCTTT. This translates into CASSLAQGLNTEAFF.